A few counts support the clone carrying this T cell receptor beta chain. Its specificity is unknown. A CD8+CD4-CCR7+CD45RA+ phenotype served as the sorting definition for naive CD8 T cells. This sample stems from a study of molecular identifiers for immune sequencing clone quantification. As for the study in general: Replicate experiments divided RNA from around 20,000 or 100,000 naive CD8 cells into five parts and sequenced four. Study outcomes and limitations: Effector cells had over 98% of their molecules in clones above 20 RNA copies, while naive cells had under 1%. Investigators reportedly could detect spiked Jurkat TCR RNA from one cell among some 940,000 naive cells.

TCRdb re-derived calls from the PCR reads in MiXCR, one entry per CDR3 protein. The table has around 54,000 distinct CDR3 sequences, around 25% seen once; the top ten hold 1.5% to 2%. The sequenced sample consisted of naive CD8+ T cells from blood, with Jurkat cell RNA spiked in. This sample's subset: FACS-sorted CD8+CD4-CCR7+CD45RA+ naive T cells. The sequence came from a human donor in good health. Some libraries in this study had Jurkat cell RNA spiked in.

This CDR3 reads CASTRAGEGADTQYF. The DNA for the CDR3 is TGTGCCAGCACCCGAGCGGGAGAAGGTGCAGATACGCAGTATTTT. V and J are TRBV5-4 and TRBJ2-3, with 8 bases matching TRBD2. Trimming took 6 bases from V and 4 from J; bases not matched to a gene: 10. Germline V lookup: CDR1 SGHNT, CDR2 YYREEE (reference sequence). This CDR3 spans 15 amino acids.